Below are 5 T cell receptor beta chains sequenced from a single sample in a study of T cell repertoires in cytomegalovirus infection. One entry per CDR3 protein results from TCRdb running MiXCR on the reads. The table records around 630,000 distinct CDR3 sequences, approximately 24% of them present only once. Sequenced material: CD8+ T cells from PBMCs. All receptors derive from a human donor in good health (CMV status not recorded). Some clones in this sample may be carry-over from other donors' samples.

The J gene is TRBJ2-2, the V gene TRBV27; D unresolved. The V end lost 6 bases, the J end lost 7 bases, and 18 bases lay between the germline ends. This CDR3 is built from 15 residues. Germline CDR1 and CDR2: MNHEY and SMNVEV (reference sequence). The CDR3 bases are TGTGCCAGCAGCCCTCGGAGACATGGTCACGGGGAGCTGTTTTTT. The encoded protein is CASSPRRHGHGELFF.

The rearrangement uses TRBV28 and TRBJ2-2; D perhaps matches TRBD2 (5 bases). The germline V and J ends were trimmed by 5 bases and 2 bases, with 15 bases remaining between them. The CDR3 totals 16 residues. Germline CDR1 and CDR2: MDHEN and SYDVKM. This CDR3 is CASSKWSGSNTGELFF. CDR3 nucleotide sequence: TGTGCCAGCAGTAAGTGGTCGGGAAGTAACACCGGGGAGCTGTTTTTT.

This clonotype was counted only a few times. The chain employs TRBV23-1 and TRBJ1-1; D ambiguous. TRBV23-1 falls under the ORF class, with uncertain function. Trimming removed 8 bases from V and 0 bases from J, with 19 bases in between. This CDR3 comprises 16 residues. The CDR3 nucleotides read TGCGCCAGCCCCCCGCGGGGAGGAGGGTTGAACACTGAAGCTTTCTTT. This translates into CASPPRGGGLNTEAFF.

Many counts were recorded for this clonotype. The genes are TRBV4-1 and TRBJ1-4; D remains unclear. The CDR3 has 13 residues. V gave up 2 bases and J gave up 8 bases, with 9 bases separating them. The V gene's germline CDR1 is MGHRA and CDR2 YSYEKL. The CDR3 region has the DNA TGCGCCAGCAGCCAACCAGGACCAGAAAAACTGTTTTTT. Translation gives CASSQPGPEKLFF.

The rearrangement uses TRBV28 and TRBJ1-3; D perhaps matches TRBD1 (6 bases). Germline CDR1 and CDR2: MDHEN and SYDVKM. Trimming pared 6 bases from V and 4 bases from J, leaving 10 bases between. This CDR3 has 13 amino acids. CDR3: CASRVQGGNTIYF. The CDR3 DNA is TGTGCCAGCAGGGTCCAGGGGGGAAACACCATATATTTT.